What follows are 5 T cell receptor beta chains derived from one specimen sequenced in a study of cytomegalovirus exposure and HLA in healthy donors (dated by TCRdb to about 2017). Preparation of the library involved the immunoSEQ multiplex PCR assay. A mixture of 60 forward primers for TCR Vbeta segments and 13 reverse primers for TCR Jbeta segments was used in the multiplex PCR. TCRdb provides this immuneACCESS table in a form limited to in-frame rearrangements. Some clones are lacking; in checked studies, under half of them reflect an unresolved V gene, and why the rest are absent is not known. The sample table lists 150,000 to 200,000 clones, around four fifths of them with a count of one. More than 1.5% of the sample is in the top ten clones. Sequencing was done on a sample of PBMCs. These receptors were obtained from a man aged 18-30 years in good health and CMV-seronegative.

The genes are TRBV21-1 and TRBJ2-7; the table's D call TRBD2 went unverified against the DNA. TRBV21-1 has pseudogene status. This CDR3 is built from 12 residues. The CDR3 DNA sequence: TGTGCCAGCAGCCCTGACTGCGACGAGCAGTACTTC. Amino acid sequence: CASSPDCDEQYF.

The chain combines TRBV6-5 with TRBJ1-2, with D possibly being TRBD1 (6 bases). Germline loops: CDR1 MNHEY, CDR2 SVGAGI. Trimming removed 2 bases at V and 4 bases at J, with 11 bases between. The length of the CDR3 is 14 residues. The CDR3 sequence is CASSYAGARYGYTF. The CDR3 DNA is TGTGCCAGCAGTTACGCGGGGGCCCGCTATGGCTACACCTTC.

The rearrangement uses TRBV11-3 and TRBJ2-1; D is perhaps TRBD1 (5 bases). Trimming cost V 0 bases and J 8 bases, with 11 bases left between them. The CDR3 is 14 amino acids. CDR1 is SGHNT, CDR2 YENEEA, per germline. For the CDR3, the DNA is TGTGCCAGCAGCTTAGATACCAGGGAAGATGAGCAGTTCTTC. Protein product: CASSLDTREDEQFF.

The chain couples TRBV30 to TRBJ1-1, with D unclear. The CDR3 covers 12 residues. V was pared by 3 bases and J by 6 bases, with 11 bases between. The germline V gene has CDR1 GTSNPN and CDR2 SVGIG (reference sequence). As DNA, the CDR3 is TGTGCCTGGAGCGCCCCCGAGTCTGAAGCTTTCTTT. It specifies CAWSAPESEAFF.

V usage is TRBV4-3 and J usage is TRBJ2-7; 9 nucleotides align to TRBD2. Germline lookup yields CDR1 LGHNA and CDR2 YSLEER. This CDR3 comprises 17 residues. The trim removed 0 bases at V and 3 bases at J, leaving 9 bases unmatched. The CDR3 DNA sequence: TGCGCCAGCAGCCAAGAGAGGTCTAGCGGGATACTCTACGAGCAGTACTTC. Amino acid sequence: CASSQERSSGILYEQYF.